This TCR beta chain comes out of a study of T cells in Graves' hyperthyroidism and ophthalmopathy (dated by TCRdb to the late 2010s). General notes on the study: Peripheral blood was collected at initial diagnosis, before any treatment. TCR V-J signatures able to tell the groups apart were searched for in a discovery cohort of 90 to 100 patients, of whom over 40 had Graves' ophthalmopathy and about 55 had stable Graves' hyperthyroidism. After blood sampling, hyperthyroidism patients were treated with methimazole at a starting dose of 30 mg daily, and ophthalmopathy patients were treated with high-dose intravenous methylprednisolone. According to the paper, TCR Vbeta CDR3 sequencing was carried out on more than 120 peripheral blood samples, which came from under 50 ophthalmopathy, 70 to 80 hyperthyroidism and roughly 17 progressor patients. Thyroid tissue and blood T-cell repertoires from more than five Graves' hyperthyroidism patients were also compared in the study. The approximately 90 discovery patients were randomly split 7:3 into training and test sets. Prospective prediction of ophthalmopathy was tested in an independent validation cohort of 18 to 20 hyperthyroidism patients and 17 patients who later progressed to ophthalmopathy.

Amplification of TCR beta CDR3 regions was carried out from RNA transcripts. A first-round RT-PCR of the TCR CDR3 used the HTBI primer set with the Qiagen OneStep RT-PCR kit. Libraries were constructed in a second round of multiplex PCR, after which size selection and purification were carried out. Paired-end sequencing of the libraries was performed with 100 bp reads on an Illumina HiSeq2000. Regarding the original processing steps: SOAPnuke was used to process the raw data, removing reads that contained adapters or uncalled bases, had a mean Phred below 15, or lacked an exact match to the constant primer or identifier. COPE v1.2.5 was used to merge high-quality paired reads, and clonotypes were defined as unique nucleotide sequences. MiTCR v1.1 was used to align the clonotypes against IMGT TRBV, TRBD and TRBJ reference segments. Only V-J combinations with frequency above 0.0001, covering 99.2% of repertoires, were analysed. A TCS score was defined as the ratio between F50 (clonal expansion) and ExV (chaos), using BLOSUM62-based TCRdist between CDR3 peptides within each V-J. Welch's t-statistics and random forest reduced around 520 V-J features to roughly 13, which were used in a naive Bayes classifier (R e1071). The raw public data were reprocessed by TCRdb itself: fastp quality trimming at Q25, MiXCR clonotype calling, in-frame beta chains only. Entries are consolidated by CDR3 protein sequence, retaining the most common genes and DNA. The authors' filters were not applied to this entry. Recorded for this sample are under 400,000 distinct CDR3 sequences; around 14% of them occurred a single time. 25% to 35% of the sample comes from the top ten.

This clonotype was observed a few times. The clone's antigen remains unknown. The record has no base qualities; no much larger clone is one base away. Here is what the overall study found, with its caveats: Sample size was not statistically predetermined, and investigators were not blinded to group allocation. In validation, progression to ophthalmopathy was predicted by the model with 55% to 71% sensitivity and 72% to 80% specificity, a median of around 5.9 months before onset. Most expanded thyroid clonotypes (frequency above 0.001) were also detected in blood, a finding suggesting that blood repertoires may reflect thyroid immune responses. Ophthalmopathy was separated from stable hyperthyroidism by a 13 V-J signature model, with around 90% sensitivity and roughly 84% specificity obtained in cross-validation and 80%/75% obtained in testing.

The hyperthyroidism patients were between 18 and 65 years old and newly diagnosed, with a disease duration of less than 2 months. Any patient with an uncontrolled infection, another autoimmune disease, pregnancy or lactation was excluded. Diagnoses were established on the basis of clinical symptoms, serum thyroxine and TRAb, thyroid ultrasound, and orbital computed tomography. For progressor patients, blood was drawn at the first diagnosis of hyperthyroidism, before any ophthalmopathy symptoms had appeared. PBMCs were isolated from about 10 ml of fresh peripheral blood by Ficoll-Paque density gradient centrifugation. Progressor patients were defined as those initially diagnosed with Graves' hyperthyroidism in whom ophthalmopathy developed during follow-up. Total RNA was extracted using Trizol reagent, and RNA quality was assessed on an Agilent 2100 Bioanalyzer. The CDR3 has 14 amino acids, counting the end cysteine and phenylalanine. Kept here is only the CDR3 DNA, which spans 42 bases and is read in frame from base 1. CDR1 and CDR2 are read off the germline V gene (reference sequence) as LGHDT and YNNKEL. V is cut by 10 bases and J by 1 base, and the space between the germline ends is 15 bases.

The V and J genes are TRBV3-1 and TRBJ2-3; TRBD1 is perhaps the D gene, given 6 matching bases. This clonotype originated in a young woman with Graves' hyperthyroidism that later progressed to Graves' ophthalmopathy. The source material was blood. The DNA reads TGTGCCATCAGTGATAGGACAGGCACAGATACGCAGTATTTT. This sequence encodes CAISDRTGTDTQYF.